The T cell receptor (beta chain) described here comes from a study of CD8+ T cells in alopecia areata. Study-wide background: It was oral tofacitinib, at 5 to 10 mg twice daily, that treated patients received.

This CDR3 comprises 14 residues. Trimming left V 5 bases short and J 6 bases short, with 17 bases between. Germline V gene lookup returns CDR1 SEHNR and CDR2 FQNEAQ (reference sequence). With regard to this clone: Its matching antigen is unknown.

TCR sequencing used cDNA made by reverse transcription of extracted RNA. Here immunoSEQ multiplex PCR was the method, and the copy in TCRdb shows in-frame clones only, minus some. The table has 8,000 to 10,000 clones, 50% to 70% seen once. Overall study results and limits: Elevated clonality characterized lesional scalp relative to normal scalp, particularly in alopecia totalis/universalis.

Those with alopecia areata gave lesional scalp punch biopsies and peripheral blood. J is TRBJ2-7 and V is TRBV7-9, with D possibly TRBD2 on 5 matching bases. Sample: skin. The sequence was obtained from a human donor with alopecia areata. The CDR3, as DNA: TGTGCCAGCAGCCGAGGAGGCAGTGAGTCCGAGCAGTACTTC. This gives the protein CASSRGGSESEQYF. The full variable domain, completed using reference TRBV7-9 and TRBJ2-7, is DTGVSQNPRHKITKRGQNVTFRCDPISEHNRLYWYRQTLGQGPEFLTYFQNEAQLEKSRLLSDRFSAERPKGSFSTLEIQRTEQGDSAMYLCASSRGGSESEQYFGPGTRLTVT.